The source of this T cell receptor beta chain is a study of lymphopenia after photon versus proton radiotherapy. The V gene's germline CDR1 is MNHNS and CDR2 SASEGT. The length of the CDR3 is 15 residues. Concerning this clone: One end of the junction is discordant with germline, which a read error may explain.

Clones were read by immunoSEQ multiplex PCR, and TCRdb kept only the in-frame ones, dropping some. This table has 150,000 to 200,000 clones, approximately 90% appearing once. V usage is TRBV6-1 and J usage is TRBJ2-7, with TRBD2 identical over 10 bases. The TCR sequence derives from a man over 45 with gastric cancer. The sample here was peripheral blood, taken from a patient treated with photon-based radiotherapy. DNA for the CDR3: TGTGCCAGCAGGGAAGCGGGAGGGCCAAGAGACGAGCAGTACTTC. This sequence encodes CASREAGGPRDEQYF.